Listed here are 18 T cell receptor beta chains from one sample, sequenced in a study of CXCR3-negative and CXCR3-positive naive CD8 T cells (dated by TCRdb to between 2018 and 2021). Sequencing took place on a NextSeq 550. The Human TCR Profiling Kit (MiLaboratory) was used to prepare UMI-labeled 5' RACE TRB cDNA libraries. After the reads were reprocessed by TCRdb, one entry was made per CDR3 protein sequence, with no DNA. For this sample, the table gives roughly 120,000 distinct CDR3 sequences. The ten largest clones take up 0.5% to 0.75% of the sample. Which antigens these TCRs recognize remains unknown. Points the paper makes about the study in general: Compared with CXCR3-negative naive cells, CXCR3-positive naive cells had TRB CDR3s with higher hydrophobicity (lower Kidera factor 4), lower energy, and higher strength and volume indices.

Sequencing was performed on naive CXCR3+ CD8+ T cells from blood. What this sample's cell subset or site label stands for: CD45RO-CCR7+CD27+CD95- naive CD8+ T cells expressing CXCR3 (TNR3+). The receptors stem from a human donor in good health. Some clones in this sample may be carry-over from other donors' samples.

The rearrangement uses TRBV4-1 and TRBJ2-1; with no DNA, the TCRdb D assignment of TRBD2 cannot be verified. CDR1 is MGHRA, CDR2 YSYEKL, per germline. The CDR3 runs 16 residues. The CDR3 protein is CASSHATSGGNNEQFF.

V gene TRBV28 combines with J gene TRBJ2-4; the D call from TCRdb, TRBD1, cannot be confirmed without DNA. CDR1 MDHEN and CDR2 SYDVKM come from the germline V gene. This CDR3 has 16 amino acids. This CDR3 is CASSPDRGLAKNIQYF.

The chain links TRBV27 to TRBJ2-3; the D call of TRBD1 rests on TCRdb alone, since no DNA is present to check it. The CDR3 runs 12 residues. Germline V lookup: CDR1 MNHEY, CDR2 SMNVEV (reference sequence). The CDR3 spells CASSPLSDTQYF.

This chain joins TRBV27 and TRBJ2-7. The CDR3 is 13 amino acids. The germline V gene has CDR1 MNHEY and CDR2 SMNVEV (reference sequence). This CDR3 reads CASSLTEVGEQYF.

This chain joins TRBV7-9 and TRBJ2-5; absent DNA, TCRdb's TRBD1 call cannot be checked. Per germline, CDR1 SEHNR and CDR2 FQNEAQ (reference sequence). The CDR3 loop spans 15 amino acids. The CDR3 sequence is CASSQGTLYQETQYF.

This rearrangement joins TRBV5-6 to TRBJ2-5; without DNA, the TCRdb call of TRBD1 cannot be checked. The CDR3 has 13 residues. CDR1 is SGHDT and CDR2 is YYEEEE in the germline V gene. The CDR3 sequence is CASTLGPTETQYF.

The rearrangement uses TRBV7-6 and TRBJ2-7; the D call from TCRdb, TRBD2, cannot be confirmed without DNA. The CDR3 is made up of 15 amino acids. Per germline, CDR1 SGHVS and CDR2 FNYEAQ. CDR3 amino acids: CASSPMTSASYEQYF.

The V call is TRBV29-1, the J call TRBJ2-1; without DNA, the TCRdb call of TRBD1 cannot be checked. CDR3 length equals 14 residues. CDR1 and CDR2 from the germline V gene are SQVTM and ANQGSEA. The CDR3 sequence: CSANHLQGNNEQFF.

Here the CDR3 reads CSVEWEGNTEAFF. The chain combines TRBV29-1 with TRBJ1-1. The germline V gene encodes CDR1 SQVTM and CDR2 ANQGSEA. The CDR3 totals 13 residues.

V is TRBV7-6 and J is TRBJ1-1; absent DNA, TCRdb's TRBD1 call cannot be checked. The CDR3 sequence is 15 residues long. The germline V gene encodes CDR1 SGHVS and CDR2 FNYEAQ. The chain's CDR3 is CASSLVGGGLTEAFF. Full variable domain (missing parts from reference TRBV7-6 and TRBJ1-1): GAGVSQSPRYKVTKRGQDVALRCDPISGHVSLYWYRQALGQGPEFLTYFNYEAQQDKSGLPNDRFSAERPEGSISTLTIQRTEQRDSAMYRCASSLVGGGLTEAFFGQGTRLTVV.

The V gene is TRBV7-6, the J gene TRBJ1-2; TCRdb's D call, TRBD1, is unchecked because there is no DNA. The CDR3 spans 14 residues. Looked up from germline, CDR1 is SGHVS and CDR2 is FNYEAQ. This CDR3 is CASSLGGDSYGYTF.

This rearrangement joins TRBV29-1 to TRBJ1-2. CDR3 length: 12 amino acids. Germline V gene sequence: CDR1 SQVTM, CDR2 ANQGSEA. Here the CDR3 reads CSAWTLDYGYTF.

The CDR3 reads CASSSLAGNTEAFF. V gene TRBV6-2 or TRBV6-3 combines with J gene TRBJ1-1. The CDR3 has 14 residues. Germline V lookup: CDR1 MNHEY, CDR2 SVGEGT.

The chain couples TRBV2 to TRBJ2-2; the D gene TCRdb calls, TRBD2, cannot be checked with no DNA. The germline CDR1 and CDR2 sequences are SNHLY and FYNNEI. The CDR3 is made up of 15 amino acids. This CDR3 reads CASSEGLAVTGELFF.

The rearrangement joins TRBV6-2 or TRBV6-3 to TRBJ2-6; TCRdb's D call of TRBD1 is untestable without DNA. CDR1 is MNHEY, CDR2 SVGEGT, per germline. CDR3 length: 15 residues. The CDR3 reads CASSRTGAGANVLTF.

Here the CDR3 reads CSATGTDRYEQYF. The rearrangement links TRBV29-1 to TRBJ2-7; TCRdb names TRBD1, which stays unverified in the absence of DNA. Germline loops: CDR1 SQVTM, CDR2 ANQGSEA. The CDR3 covers 13 residues.

The chain is built from TRBV20-1 and TRBJ1-1; as DNA is missing, the TRBD1 call by TCRdb cannot be tested. Per the germline V gene, CDR1 is DFQATT and CDR2 is SNEGSKA (reference sequence). The CDR3 runs to 13 residues. CDR3 sequence reads: CSARLMTGPEAFF.

The chain employs TRBV29-1 and TRBJ2-5; TCRdb outputs TRBD1, but without DNA this stays unchecked. The CDR3 spans 12 residues. CDR1 is SQVTM, CDR2 ANQGSEA, per germline. CDR3 region: CSVELQGETQYF.